One sample yielded the 2 T cell receptor beta chains listed below, sequenced in a study of T cell repertoires in cytomegalovirus infection. These receptors have no identified antigens. One entry per CDR3 protein results from TCRdb running MiXCR on the reads. This sample carries hundreds of thousands of distinct CDR3 sequences, 30% to 35% of them seen once, and the ten largest clones take around 12%. The sequences come from cultured CD8+ T cells from PBMCs, collected from culture after CMV antigen stimulation. The receptors come from a human donor in good health (CMV status not recorded). Some clones in this sample may be carry-over from other donors' samples.

In its sample, this clonotype was seen a few times. This rearrangement joins TRBV2 to TRBJ2-1, with D possibly being TRBD1 (6 bases). V lost 1 base and J 7 bases, leaving 11 bases between the germline ends. CDR1 is SNHLY, CDR2 FYNNEI, per germline. This CDR3 has 14 amino acids. The CDR3: CASSEVEGGNEQFF. CDR3 sequence (DNA): TGTGCCAGCAGTGAAGTTGAAGGGGGAAATGAGCAGTTCTTC.

Turning to this clonotype: This sequence may be a read error, since a much larger clone differs from it by one base. The genes are TRBV12-3 or TRBV12-4 and TRBJ2-7; D gene unclear. The CDR3 totals 15 residues. The CDR3 DNA reads TGTGCCAGCAGTTCAACGCAGCTTCCCGCCTACGAGCAGCACTTC. This translates into CASSSTQLPAYEQHF.